Each of the 15 T cell receptor beta chains below was sequenced from the same sample in a study of shared clonotypes between healthy human individuals. Sequencing was performed with immunoSEQ multiplex PCR; in TCRdb, only in-frame clones are kept and a portion is missing. The table has approximately 82,000 clones, 60% to 65% seen once; the top ten hold roughly 56%. Sequenced input: memory CD8+ T cells sorted from blood. Regarding subset: CD45RO+ cells pooled with CCR7-negative TemRA cells. All receptors derive from a man aged 25 to 40 in good health.

The count of this clone is one. The chain carries TRBV28 and TRBJ2-5; 8 positions match TRBD1. CDR1 is MDHEN and CDR2 is SYDVKM in the germline V gene. There are 19 residues in the CDR3. V lost 3 bases to trimming and J lost 3 bases; unmatched junction nucleotides: 18. CDR3 coding DNA: TGTGCCAGCAGTTTGAACAGGGGGGCTTCGTTCCCGTATGAAGAGACCCAGTACTTC. Translation: CASSLNRGASFPYEETQYF. The whole variable domain, remainder taken from reference TRBV28 and TRBJ2-5, is DVKVTQSSRYLVKRTGEKVFLECVQDMDHENMFWYRQDPGLGLRLIYFSYDVKMKEKGDIPEGYSVSREKKERFSLILESASTNQTSMYLCASSLNRGASFPYEETQYFGPGTRLLVL.

This clone was detected ten times or more. Since a far larger clone is one base different, this is likely a read error. V is TRBV6-4 and J is TRBJ2-6, with D unclear. Per germline, CDR1 MRHNA and CDR2 SNTAGT. The CDR3 has 14 amino acids. Trimming took off 3 bases at V and 0 bases at J, with 3 bases between the two ends. CDR3 residues: CASSESSGANVLTF. Written as DNA, the CDR3 is TGTGCCAGCAGTGAGAGCTCTGGGGCCAACGTCCTGACTTTC.

The rearrangement links TRBV19 to TRBJ2-1; 8 nucleotides agree with TRBD1. After removal of 4 bases from V and 3 bases from J, the junction contained 8 bases not matched to a gene. CDR1 is LNHDA and CDR2 is SQIVND in the germline V gene (reference sequence). The length of the CDR3 is 16 residues. This chain's CDR3 is CASSTKTGAIYNEQFF. CDR3 nucleotides: TGTGCCAGTAGTACCAAGACAGGGGCGATCTACAATGAGCAGTTCTTC.

This clone was seen only once. The rearrangement uses TRBV11-2 and TRBJ2-7; no reliable D call. Trimming cost V 5 bases and J 5 bases, with 13 bases left between them. The CDR3 is 13 amino acids. Germline V gene lookup returns CDR1 SGHAT and CDR2 FQNNGV. The CDR3 region is CASSRSEVHEQYF. The CDR3 nucleotides are TGTGCCAGCAGCCGAAGCGAGGTCCACGAGCAGTACTTC.

To note about this clone: A far larger clone is a single base away, which makes a read error likely. This sample includes further DNA sequences coding for the same CDR3. This rearrangement joins TRBV14 to TRBJ1-1; D unclear. The V gene's germline CDR1 is SGHDN and CDR2 FVKESK. This CDR3 has 13 amino acids. In DNA, the CDR3 is TGCGCCAGCAGCCCCCAACGGAACACTGAAGCTTTCTTT. Protein product: CASSPQRNTEAFF.

This sequence joins TRBV25-1 and TRBJ2-7; 8 bases line up with TRBD2. Germline-derived CDR1 and CDR2 are MGHDK and SYGVNS. The CDR3 loop spans 11 amino acids. V shed 9 bases, J shed 4 bases, and the junction held 2 bases outside the gene matches. The CDR3 nucleotides are TGTGCCAGTACTAGCGGATACGAGCAGTACTTC. Protein sequence: CASTSGYEQYF.

This chain joins TRBV5-6 and TRBJ1-1; unclear D gene. Germline V gives CDR1 SGHDT, CDR2 YYEEEE. The V and J ends lost 0 bases and 8 bases respectively, with 11 bases between them. The CDR3 has 13 amino acids. This CDR3 reads CASSLASDTEAFF. The CDR3 DNA sequence: TGTGCCAGCAGCTTGGCCTCAGATACCGAAGCTTTCTTT.

The V gene is TRBV6-6, the J gene TRBJ2-1; either TRBD1 or TRBD2 may fit D (6 bases each). The germline V gene encodes CDR1 MNHNY and CDR2 SVGAGI (reference sequence). Trimming left V 6 bases short and J 11 bases short, with 17 bases between. This CDR3 has 13 residues. This CDR3 reads CASSAGHNWQQFF. CDR3 nucleotide sequence: TGTGCCAGCAGCGCGGGACATAACTGGCAGCAGTTCTTC.

This clone was detected a few times. CDR3 sequence (DNA): TGCGCCAGCTTCGGGGCCCCCTCCTACAATGAGCAGTTCTTC. This codes for CASFGAPSYNEQFF. The chain couples TRBV10-2 to TRBJ2-1; D possibly matches TRBD1 or TRBD2 (5 bases each). V was shortened by 8 bases and J by 0 bases, with 11 bases between the two germline ends. This CDR3 region has 14 residues. CDR1 and CDR2 (germline): WSHSY, SAAADI.

This chain joins TRBV5-5 and TRBJ2-7, with TRBD1 as a possible D gene (6 bases). The CDR3 spans 15 residues. Looked up from germline, CDR1 is SGHKS and CDR2 is YYEKEE (reference sequence). The ends were cut back, 0 bases at V and 0 bases at J, with 10 bases in the middle. The CDR3 loop is CASSLEATGSYEQYF. The CDR3 coding sequence is TGTGCCAGCAGCTTGGAGGCGACAGGCTCCTACGAGCAGTACTTC.

The rearrangement joins TRBV4-3 to TRBJ2-6; a weak D match, TRBD2 (5 bases). Germline V gene sequence: CDR1 LGHNA, CDR2 YSLEER. The CDR3 has 17 amino acids. With 0 bases removed from V and 0 bases from J, the gap between germline ends came to 9 bases. CDR3 residues: CASSQEGRSSGANVLTF. The CDR3 DNA is TGCGCCAGCAGCCAAGAGGGGAGAAGCTCTGGGGCCAACGTCCTGACTTTC.

There are a few counts of this clone. The V and J genes are TRBV6-5 and TRBJ2-7; D is possibly TRBD1 (6 bases). This CDR3 is 13 amino acids long. With 3 bases removed from V and 1 base from J, the gap between germline ends came to 7 bases. In germline, CDR1 is MNHEY, CDR2 SVGAGI. The CDR3 sequence: CASSYQGSYEQYF. CDR3 bases: TGTGCCAGCAGTTATCAGGGGTCCTACGAGCAGTACTTC.

This clone was counted a single time. The genes are TRBV28 and TRBJ1-2, with 7 bases identical to TRBD1. This CDR3 has 14 amino acids. Germline V gives CDR1 MDHEN, CDR2 SYDVKM. V shed 6 bases, J shed 8 bases, and the junction held 12 bases outside the gene matches. CDR3 coding DNA: TGTGCCAGCAGAACGACAGGGAGTCTTCCGGGCTACACCTTC. Translation: CASRTTGSLPGYTF.

The V call is TRBV7-9, the J call TRBJ2-2; D is unclear. The germline CDR1 and CDR2 sequences are SEHNR and FQNEAQ (reference sequence). CDR3 length: 12 residues. V was pared by 5 bases and J by 7 bases, with 8 bases between. The CDR3 region has the DNA TGTGCCAGCAGCCTAGATGACGGGGAGCTGTTTTTT. Encoded protein: CASSLDDGELFF.

V usage is TRBV5-6 and J usage is TRBJ2-5, with D possibly TRBD1 on 7 matching bases. The CDR3 runs 15 residues. CDR1 and CDR2 (germline): SGHDT, YYEEEE. V was trimmed by 1 base and J by 2 bases, leaving 12 bases between them. The CDR3 bases are TGTGCCAGCAGCTTGTCGCCAGGGGGGCAAGAGACCCAGTACTTC. Amino acids: CASSLSPGGQETQYF.